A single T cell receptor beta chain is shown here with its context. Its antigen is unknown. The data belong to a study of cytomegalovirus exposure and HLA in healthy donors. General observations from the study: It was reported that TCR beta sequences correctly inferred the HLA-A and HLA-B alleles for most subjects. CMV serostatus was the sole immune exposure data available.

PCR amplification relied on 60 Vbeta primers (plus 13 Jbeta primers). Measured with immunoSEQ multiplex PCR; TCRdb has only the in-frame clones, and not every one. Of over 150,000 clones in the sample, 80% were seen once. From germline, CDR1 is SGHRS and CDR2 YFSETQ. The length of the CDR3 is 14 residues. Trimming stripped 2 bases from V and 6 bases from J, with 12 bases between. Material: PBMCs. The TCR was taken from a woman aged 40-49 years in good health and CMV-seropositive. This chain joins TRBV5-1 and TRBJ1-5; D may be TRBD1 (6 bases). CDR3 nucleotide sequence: TGCGCCAGCAGCTTAGGGCAGGGGACTCAGCCCCAGCATTTT. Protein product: CASSLGQGTQPQHF.